The text below deals with one TCR beta chain. As yet, its antigen is unknown. The data were obtained in a study of OX40 agonist ivuxolimab in advanced cancers. Whole-study findings and limits: Some nonresponders likewise displayed low normalized T-cell clonal expansion.

With autoimmune disease history or systemic immunosuppression, patients were excluded. With V trimmed by 2 bases and J by 5 bases, 4 bases remained unmatched. The germline V gene encodes CDR1 SGHRS and CDR2 YFSETQ. This CDR3 has 14 residues. Generated by immunoSEQ multiplex PCR, the TCRdb table keeps only in-frame clones and is missing some. The sample records around 95,000 clones, around 87% being singletons. The sequencing here drew on CD4+ or CD8+ T cells sorted from blood, taken in a trial of the OX40 agonist ivuxolimab. The sequence was collected from an adult with an advanced solid tumor such as melanoma, head and neck, liver or kidney cancer. V gene TRBV5-1 combines with J gene TRBJ2-5; TRBD2 agrees at 9 bases. The DNA of the CDR3 is TGCGCCAGCAGCTTCGGGCTAGCGGGGGAGACCCAGTACTTC. Its protein product is CASSFGLAGETQYF. Full variable domain (remainder filled in from reference TRBV5-1 and TRBJ2-5): KAGVTQTPRYLIKTRGQQVTLSCSPISGHRSVSWYQQTPGQGLQFLFEYFSETQRNKGNFPGRFSGRQFSNSRSEMNVSTLELGDSALYLCASSFGLAGETQYFGPGTRLLVL.